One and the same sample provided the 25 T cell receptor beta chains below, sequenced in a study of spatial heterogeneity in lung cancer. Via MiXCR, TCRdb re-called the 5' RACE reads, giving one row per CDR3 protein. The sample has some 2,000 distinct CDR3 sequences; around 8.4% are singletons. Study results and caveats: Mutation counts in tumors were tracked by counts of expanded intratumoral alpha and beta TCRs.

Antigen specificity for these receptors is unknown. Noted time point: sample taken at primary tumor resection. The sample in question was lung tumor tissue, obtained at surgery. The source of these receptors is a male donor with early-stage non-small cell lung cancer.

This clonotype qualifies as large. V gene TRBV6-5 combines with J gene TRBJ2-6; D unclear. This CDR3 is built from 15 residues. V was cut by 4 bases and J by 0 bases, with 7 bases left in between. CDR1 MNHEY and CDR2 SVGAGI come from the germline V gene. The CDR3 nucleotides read TGTGCCAGCAGTTCACCGTACTCTGGGGCCAACGTCCTGACTTTC. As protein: CASSSPYSGANVLTF.

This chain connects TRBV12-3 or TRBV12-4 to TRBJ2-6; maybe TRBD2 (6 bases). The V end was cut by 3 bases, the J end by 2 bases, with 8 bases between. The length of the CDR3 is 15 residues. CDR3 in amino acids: CASSFGGTGANVLTF. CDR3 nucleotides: TGTGCCAGCAGTTTCGGAGGGACTGGGGCCAACGTCCTGACTTTC.

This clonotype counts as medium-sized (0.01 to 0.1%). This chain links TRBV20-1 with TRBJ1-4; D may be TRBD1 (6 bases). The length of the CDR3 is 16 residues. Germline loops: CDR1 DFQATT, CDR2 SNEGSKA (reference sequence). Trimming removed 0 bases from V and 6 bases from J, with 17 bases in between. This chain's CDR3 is CSARDWGAGRDEKLFF. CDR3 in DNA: TGCAGTGCTAGAGATTGGGGGGCAGGGCGAGATGAAAAACTGTTTTTT.

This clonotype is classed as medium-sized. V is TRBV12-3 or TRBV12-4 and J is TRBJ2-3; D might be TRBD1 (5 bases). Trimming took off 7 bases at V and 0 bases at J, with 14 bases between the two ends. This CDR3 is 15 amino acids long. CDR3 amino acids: CASNPDKRSTDTQYF. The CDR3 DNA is TGTGCCAGCAACCCGGACAAACGAAGCACAGATACGCAGTATTTT.

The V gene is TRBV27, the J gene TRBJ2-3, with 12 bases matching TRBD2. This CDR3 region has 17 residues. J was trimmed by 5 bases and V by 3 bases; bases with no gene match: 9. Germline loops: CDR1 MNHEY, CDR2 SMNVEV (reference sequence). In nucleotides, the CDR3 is TGTGCCAGCAGTTTCTCTAGCGGGAGGGCCTACGGAGATACGCAGTATTTT. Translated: CASSFSSGRAYGDTQYF.

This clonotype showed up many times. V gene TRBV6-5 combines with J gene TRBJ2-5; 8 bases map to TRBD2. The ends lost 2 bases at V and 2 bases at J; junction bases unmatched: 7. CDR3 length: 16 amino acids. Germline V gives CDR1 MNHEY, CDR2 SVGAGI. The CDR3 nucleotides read TGTGCCAGCAGTTACGGGAGCGGGAGTCAACAAGAGACCCAGTACTTC. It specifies CASSYGSGSQQETQYF.

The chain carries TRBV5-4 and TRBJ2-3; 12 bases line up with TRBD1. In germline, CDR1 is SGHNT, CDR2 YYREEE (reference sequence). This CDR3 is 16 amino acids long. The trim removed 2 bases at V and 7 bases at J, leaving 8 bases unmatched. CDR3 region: CASSFRDRGRSNTQYF. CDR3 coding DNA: TGTGCCAGCAGCTTCCGGGACAGGGGGCGATCGAATACGCAGTATTTT.

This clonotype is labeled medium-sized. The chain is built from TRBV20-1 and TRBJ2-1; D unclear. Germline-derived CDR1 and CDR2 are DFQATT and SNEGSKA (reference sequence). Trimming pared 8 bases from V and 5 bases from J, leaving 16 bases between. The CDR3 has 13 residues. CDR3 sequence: CSPSRWTNNEQFF. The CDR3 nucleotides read TGCAGTCCCTCCAGGTGGACCAACAATGAGCAGTTCTTC.

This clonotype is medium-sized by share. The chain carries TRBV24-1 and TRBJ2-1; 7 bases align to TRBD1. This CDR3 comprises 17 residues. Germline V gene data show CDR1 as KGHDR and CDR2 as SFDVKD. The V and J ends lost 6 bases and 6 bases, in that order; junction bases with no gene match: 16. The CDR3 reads CATSNLGTGEDGNEQFF. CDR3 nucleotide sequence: TGTGCCACCAGTAACCTCGGTACAGGGGAAGATGGCAATGAGCAGTTCTTC.

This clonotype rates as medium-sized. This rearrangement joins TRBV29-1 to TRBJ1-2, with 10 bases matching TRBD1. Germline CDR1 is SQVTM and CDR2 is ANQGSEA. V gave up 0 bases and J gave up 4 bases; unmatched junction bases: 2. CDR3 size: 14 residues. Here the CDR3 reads CSVEDWTGGYGYTF. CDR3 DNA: TGCAGCGTTGAAGATTGGACAGGGGGCTATGGCTACACCTTC.

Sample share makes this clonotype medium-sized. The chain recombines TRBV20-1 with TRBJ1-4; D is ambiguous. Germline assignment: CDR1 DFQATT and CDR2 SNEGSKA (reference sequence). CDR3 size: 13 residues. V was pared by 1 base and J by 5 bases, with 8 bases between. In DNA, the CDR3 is TGCAGTGCTAGAGTACAGAAAAATGAAAAACTGTTTTTT. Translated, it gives CSARVQKNEKLFF.

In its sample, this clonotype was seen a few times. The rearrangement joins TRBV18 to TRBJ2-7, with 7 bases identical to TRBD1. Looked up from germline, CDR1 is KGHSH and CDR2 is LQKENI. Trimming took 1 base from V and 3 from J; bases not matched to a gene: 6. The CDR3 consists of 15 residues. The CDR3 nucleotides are TGTGCCAGCTCACCACGCCACAGGGGAGACTACGAGCAGTACTTC. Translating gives CASSPRHRGDYEQYF.

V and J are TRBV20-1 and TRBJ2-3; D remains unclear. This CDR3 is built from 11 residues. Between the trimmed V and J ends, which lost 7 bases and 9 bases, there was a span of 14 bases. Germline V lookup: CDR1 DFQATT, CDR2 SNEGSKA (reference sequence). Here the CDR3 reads CSVPSKGTQYF. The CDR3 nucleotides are TGCAGTGTGCCCTCCAAGGGAACGCAGTATTTT.

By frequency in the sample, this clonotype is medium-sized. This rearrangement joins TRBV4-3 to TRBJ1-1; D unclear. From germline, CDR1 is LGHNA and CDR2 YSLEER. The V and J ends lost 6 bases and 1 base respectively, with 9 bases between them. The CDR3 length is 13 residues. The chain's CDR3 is CASSLDANTEAFF. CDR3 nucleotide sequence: TGCGCCAGCAGTCTGGACGCGAACACTGAAGCTTTCTTT.

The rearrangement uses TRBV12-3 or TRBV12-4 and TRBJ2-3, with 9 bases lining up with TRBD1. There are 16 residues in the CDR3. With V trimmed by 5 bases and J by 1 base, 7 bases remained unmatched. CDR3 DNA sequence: TGTGCCAGCAGTCCCCAGGGACAGGGAGGCACAGATACGCAGTATTTT. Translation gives CASSPQGQGGTDTQYF.

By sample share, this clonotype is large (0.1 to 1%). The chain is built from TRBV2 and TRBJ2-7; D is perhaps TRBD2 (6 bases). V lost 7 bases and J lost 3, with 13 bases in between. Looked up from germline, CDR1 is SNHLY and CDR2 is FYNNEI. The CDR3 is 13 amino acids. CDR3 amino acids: CASTRDFNYEQYF. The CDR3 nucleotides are TGTGCCAGCACCCGGGACTTCAACTACGAGCAGTACTTC.

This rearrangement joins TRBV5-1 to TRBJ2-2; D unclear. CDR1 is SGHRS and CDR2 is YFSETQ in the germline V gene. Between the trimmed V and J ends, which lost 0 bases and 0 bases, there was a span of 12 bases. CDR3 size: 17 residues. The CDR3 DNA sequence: TGCGCCAGCAGCTTGGGGCCCTCGACGGCGAACACCGGGGAGCTGTTTTTT. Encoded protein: CASSLGPSTANTGELFF. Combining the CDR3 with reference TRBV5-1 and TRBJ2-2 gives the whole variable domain KAGVTQTPRYLIKTRGQQVTLSCSPISGHRSVSWYQQTPGQGLQFLFEYFSETQRNKGNFPGRFSGRQFSNSRSEMNVSTLELGDSALYLCASSLGPSTANTGELFFGEGSRLTVL.

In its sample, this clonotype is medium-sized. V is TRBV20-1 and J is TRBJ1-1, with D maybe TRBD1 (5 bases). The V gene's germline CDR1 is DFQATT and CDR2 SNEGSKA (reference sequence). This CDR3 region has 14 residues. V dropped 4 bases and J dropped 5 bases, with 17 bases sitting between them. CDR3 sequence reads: CSAILSGPGTEAFF. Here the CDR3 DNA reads TGCAGTGCTATCCTCTCGGGACCCGGGACTGAAGCTTTCTTT.

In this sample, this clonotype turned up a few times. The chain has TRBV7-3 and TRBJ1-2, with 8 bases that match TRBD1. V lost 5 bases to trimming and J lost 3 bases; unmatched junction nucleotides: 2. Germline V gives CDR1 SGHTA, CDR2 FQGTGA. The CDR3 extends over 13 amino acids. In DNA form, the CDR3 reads TGTGCCAGCAGCCCGACAGGGGACTATGGCTACACCTTC. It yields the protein CASSPTGDYGYTF.

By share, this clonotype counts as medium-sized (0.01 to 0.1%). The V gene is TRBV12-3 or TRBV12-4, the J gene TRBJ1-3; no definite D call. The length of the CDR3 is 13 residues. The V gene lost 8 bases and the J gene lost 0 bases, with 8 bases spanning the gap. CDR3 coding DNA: TGTGCCAGCCGACGCGACTCTGGAAACACCATATATTTT. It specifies CASRRDSGNTIYF.

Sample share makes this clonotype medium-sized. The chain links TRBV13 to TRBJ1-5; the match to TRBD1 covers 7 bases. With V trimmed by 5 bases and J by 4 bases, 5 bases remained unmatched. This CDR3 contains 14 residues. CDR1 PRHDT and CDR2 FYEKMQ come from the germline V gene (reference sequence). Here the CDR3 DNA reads TGTGCCAGCAGCGCGGACAGGAAGAATCAGCCCCAGCATTTT. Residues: CASSADRKNQPQHF.

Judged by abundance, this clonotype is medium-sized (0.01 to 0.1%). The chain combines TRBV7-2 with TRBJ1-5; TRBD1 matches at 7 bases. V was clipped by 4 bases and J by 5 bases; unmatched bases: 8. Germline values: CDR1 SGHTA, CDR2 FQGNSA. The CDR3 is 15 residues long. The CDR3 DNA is TGTGCCAGCAGCTGGTCAGGACAGGTGCATCAGCCCCAGCATTTT. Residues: CASSWSGQVHQPQHF.

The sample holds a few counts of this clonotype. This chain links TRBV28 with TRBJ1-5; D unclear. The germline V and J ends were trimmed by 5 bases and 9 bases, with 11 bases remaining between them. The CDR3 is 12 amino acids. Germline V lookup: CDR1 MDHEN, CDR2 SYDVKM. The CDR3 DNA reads TGTGCCAGCAGTCCCCCCCGGGGGCCCCAGCATTTT. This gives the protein CASSPPRGPQHF.

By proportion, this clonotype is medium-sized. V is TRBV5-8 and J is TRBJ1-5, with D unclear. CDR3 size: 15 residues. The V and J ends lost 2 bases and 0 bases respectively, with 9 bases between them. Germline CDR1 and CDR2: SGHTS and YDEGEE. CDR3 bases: TGTGCCAGCAGCTTTGACGGCTATAGCAATCAGCCCCAGCATTTT. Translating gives CASSFDGYSNQPQHF.

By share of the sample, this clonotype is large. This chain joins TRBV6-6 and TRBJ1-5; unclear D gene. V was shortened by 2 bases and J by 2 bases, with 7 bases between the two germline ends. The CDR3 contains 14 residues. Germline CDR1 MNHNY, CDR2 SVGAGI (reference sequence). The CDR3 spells CASSYTGGNQPQHF. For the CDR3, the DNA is TGTGCCAGCAGTTACACGGGAGGCAATCAGCCCCAGCATTTT.